Listed below are T cell receptor beta chains from one sample, sequenced in a study of T cell responses to AZD1222 COVID-19 vaccine. The repertoire was sequenced with immunoSEQ multiplex PCR; TCRdb's copy has only in-frame clones and lacks some. The sample consists of more than 20,000 clones, around 87% of them appearing once. The material sequenced was peripheral blood, taken 28 days after the second AZD1222 dose. Receptor source: an adult who received the AZD1222 COVID-19 vaccine. The CDR3 runs from the conserved cysteine through the conserved F or W. Fields, in order: V gene, J gene, CDR3 protein.

>TRBV3-1/TRBV3-2|TRBJ2-3
CASSQDFGTSGTDTQYF
>TRBV19|TRBJ2-4
CASSYGTGVQNIQYF
>TRBV18|TRBJ2-7
CASSPIPGTGAEQYF
>TRBV7-3|TRBJ2-1
CASSAGTSHNEQFF
>TRBV29-1|TRBJ2-1
CSVDGSGSGNEQFF
>TRBV13|TRBJ2-4
CASSGPVPAEIAKNIQYF
>TRBV20-1|TRBJ2-1
CSASRAGPYNEQFF
>TRBV10-2|TRBJ1-3
CASSESRPYSGNTIYF
>TRBV2|TRBJ1-2
CASSQGQGRGYTF
>TRBV4-3|TRBJ2-7
CASSQDSDSYEQYF
>TRBV7-2|TRBJ1-6
CASSQGLTNSPLHF
>TRBV19|TRBJ2-3
CASSIRAYSTDTQYF
>TRBV28|TRBJ2-1
CASSTTGGGSVNEQFF
>TRBV4-3|TRBJ2-7
CASSQAPVGYEQYF
>TRBV6-2/TRBV6-3|TRBJ2-7
CASSRQTSGSYEQYF
>TRBV11-2|TRBJ1-6
CASSPPPSYPYNSPLHF
>TRBV10-1|TRBJ2-1
CASSLLSHSYNEQFF
>TRBV11-2|TRBJ2-2
CASSPLPGELFF
>TRBV3-1/TRBV3-2|TRBJ2-7
CASSQAGTSGSEQYF
>TRBV5-1|TRBJ1-3
CASSPDSSGNTIYF
>TRBV7-2|TRBJ1-2
CASTLGGARGGYTF
>TRBV29-1|TRBJ2-3
CSVEDVRRDTQYF
>TRBV5-1|TRBJ2-1
CASSSGYNEQFF
>TRBV3-1/TRBV3-2|TRBJ2-5
CASSRDNSGGYQETQYF
>TRBV5-1|TRBJ1-5
CASSLDGDTDSNQPQHF
>TRBV4-1|TRBJ1-3
CASSQRGLNTIYF
>TRBV28|TRBJ2-1
CASGTSGSGGNEQFF
>TRBV11-3|TRBJ2-3
CASSAATTDTQYF
>TRBV27|TRBJ1-2
CASSLSFSTDGYTF
>TRBV7-9|TRBJ1-4
CASSRSGTGGEKLFF
>TRBV27|TRBJ1-6
CASSLVRDRGNSPLHF
>TRBV19|TRBJ2-6
CATEEGNRGSGANVLTF
>TRBV28|TRBJ2-5
CASSGSGTGDFETQYF
>TRBV5-1|TRBJ2-7
CASRISSVYEQYF
>TRBV4-1|TRBJ2-2
CASSQPLGVTGELFF
>TRBV30|TRBJ2-7
CAWSTGGTYEQYF
>TRBV3-1/TRBV3-2|TRBJ2-7
CASSQFGTSGTYEQYF
>TRBV7-2|TRBJ2-5
CASSSGGGETQYF
>TRBV5-6|TRBJ2-1
CASSLYRGRVGNEQFF
>TRBV6-1|TRBJ1-5
CASSESEDLYQPQHF
>TRBV30|TRBJ2-1
CALRRAGVLNEQFF
>TRBV6-5|TRBJ2-1
CASTSPLRDGEQFF
>TRBV7-7|TRBJ2-2
CASSLSRENTGELFF
>TRBV4-2|TRBJ1-4
CASSPGTAGHGEKLFF
>TRBV7-3|TRBJ2-5
CASSAGQGAVETQYF
>TRBV7-4|TRBJ1-2
CASSFRTHNGYTF
>TRBV29-1|TRBJ2-2
CSVVVSGRYTGELFF
>TRBV12-2|TRBJ2-1
CASRLVRENAGKGYNEQFF
>TRBV11-2|TRBJ2-1
CASSVGQGSYNEQFF
>TRBV7-9|TRBJ1-2
CASSLVRQGGGYTF
>TRBV18|TRBJ2-5
CASSSVSGKETQYF